The entry below gives a single T cell receptor (beta chain) sequence along with its context. This specimen belongs to a study of blood T cell repertoires in COVID-19. Sequencing was performed with immunoSEQ multiplex PCR; in TCRdb, only in-frame clones are kept and a portion is missing. Altogether around 280,000 clones are present, roughly 89% being singletons, with the ten largest covering less than 2%. After removal of 4 bases from V and 5 bases from J, the junction contained 11 bases not matched to a gene. CDR3 length: 15 amino acids. V gene TRBV23-1 combines with J gene TRBJ2-7; 7 bases map to TRBD1. TRBV23-1 falls under the ORF class, with uncertain function. The TCR comes from a woman in her late teens or twenties with acute COVID-19. The sample comprised PBMCs or T cells enriched from blood (not recorded which). CDR3 region: CASSRQTGKVHEQYF. The CDR3 bases are TGCGCCAGCAGTCGGCAGACAGGGAAGGTCCACGAGCAGTACTTC.